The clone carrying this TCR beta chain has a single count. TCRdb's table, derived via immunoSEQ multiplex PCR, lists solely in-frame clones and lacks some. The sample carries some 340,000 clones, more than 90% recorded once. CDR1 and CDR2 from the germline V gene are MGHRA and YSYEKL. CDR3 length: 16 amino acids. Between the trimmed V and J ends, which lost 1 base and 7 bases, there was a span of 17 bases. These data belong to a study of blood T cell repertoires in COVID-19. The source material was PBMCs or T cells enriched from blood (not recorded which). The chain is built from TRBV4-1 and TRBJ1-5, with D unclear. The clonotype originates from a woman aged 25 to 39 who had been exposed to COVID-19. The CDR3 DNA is TGCGCCAGCAGCCAAGGGATGTTATCGGGAGGACAGCCCCAGCATTTT. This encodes CASSQGMLSGGQPQHF.